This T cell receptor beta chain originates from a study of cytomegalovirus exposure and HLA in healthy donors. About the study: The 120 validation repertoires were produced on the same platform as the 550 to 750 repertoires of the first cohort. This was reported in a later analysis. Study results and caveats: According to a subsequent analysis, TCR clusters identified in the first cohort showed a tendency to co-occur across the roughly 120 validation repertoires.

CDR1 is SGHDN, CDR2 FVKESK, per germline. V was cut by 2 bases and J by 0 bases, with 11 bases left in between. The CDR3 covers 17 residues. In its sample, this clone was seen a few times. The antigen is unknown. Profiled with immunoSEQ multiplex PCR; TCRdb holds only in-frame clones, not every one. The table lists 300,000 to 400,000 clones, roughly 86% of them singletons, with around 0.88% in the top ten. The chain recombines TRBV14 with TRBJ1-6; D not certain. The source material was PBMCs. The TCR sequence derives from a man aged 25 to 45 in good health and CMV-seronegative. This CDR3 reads CASSQYSLSSYNSPLHF. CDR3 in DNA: TGTGCCAGCAGCCAATACTCCCTGAGCTCCTATAATTCACCCCTCCACTTT.